This section outlines one T cell receptor beta chain sequence together with its context. Its antigen is as yet unknown. Mismatch with germline at one junction end may stem from a read error. CDR1 is GTSNPN, CDR2 SVGIG, per germline (reference sequence). The CDR3 length is 11 residues. The sample originates from a study of regulatory T cells in long-lasting Graves disease. The overall study: Positivity for TSH receptor antibodies plus over 5 years of antithyroid drugs meant persistent Graves' disease.

Study-wide findings and caveats: The small sample size may have reduced accuracy. Favored usage of TRBV28, TRBJ1-2 and TRBJ2-5 was recorded in persistent disease. Patients with persistent Graves' had lower TCR diversity than newly diagnosed patients.

Arm-PCR of CDR3 regions and iRepertoire HTBI primers were the basis on which TCR beta libraries were built. TCRdb processed the multiplex PCR reads anew with MiXCR; each CDR3 protein has one entry. The sample shows about 660,000 distinct CDR3 sequences, 30% of them seen only once. Time point meaning: persistent/refractory GD, antithyroid drugs over 5 years with positive TRAb. PBMC-extracted RNA yielded the TCR library. Specimen: peripheral blood mononuclear cells (PBMCs), collected when the disease was refractory, from a patient treated with antithyroid drugs. V and J are TRBV30 and TRBJ1-2; D unclear. The sequence derives from a female donor with Graves disease. The CDR3: CVWGWGYGYTF. In DNA form, the CDR3 reads TGTGTCTGGGGATGGGGCTATGGCTACACCTTC.